This T cell receptor beta chain was identified in a study of shared clonotypes between healthy human individuals (TCRdb year 2020). About the investigation overall: A couple of women and a few men aged 18 to 49 years were included in the cohort. For each donor, CD4 naive and CD4 memory were each run on three plates, CD8 naive on two plates, and CD8 memory on one plate. To estimate repertoire size and how much clonotypes are shared between individuals, the study performed deep sequencing of blood TCR repertoires from a few healthy adults. To increase sequencing depth and limit assay-specific biases, different laboratories used diverse techniques to prepare libraries and sequence TCR repertoires. Per donor, leukapheresis produced somewhere between about 0.8 and 9 billion PBMCs.

V is shortened by 0 bases, J by 2 bases, and the region joining them spans 5 bases. The CDR3 contains 13 residues, cysteine and phenylalanine counted. The sequence is cut down to CDR3 DNA, 39 bases in frame from base 1. CDR1 MNHEY and CDR2 SMNVEV were looked up in the germline V gene (reference sequence). A remark on this clone: Its binding antigen is unknown. No base quality values were provided; no much bigger clone lies one nucleotide off.

The investigation overall reported the following: Rarefaction of sorted-subset datasets indicated incomplete sequencing despite the large sequencing depth. Higher generation probabilities were observed for clonotypes shared by all four sorted-subset donors than for non-shared clonotypes. Because the study included only a small number of donors, the genetic and exposure-history diversity represented was limited. Pairwise subsampling led to the expectation that sequencing depth would affect the degree of clonotype sharing among donors. Sharing across four donors was observed for 4.5% to 6.5% of naive CD4, around 3.5% of naive CD8, 2% to 2.5% of memory CD4, and roughly 0.43% of memory CD8 clonotypes. Naive subsets generally had larger estimated clonotype richness than memory subsets. Sampling was limited to blood, and TCR repertoires in tissue likely differ from TCR repertoires in blood.

CD8 naive samples consisted of CD45RO-negative cells that were positively selected for CCR7, yielding a CD45RA+CCR7+ population without TemRA cells. The donors were healthy, HIV-negative adults with no recently reported acute infections or vaccinations. Only Caucasian adults living in Nashville, Tennessee, USA were represented among the donors. Blood was collected by leukapheresis, and PBMCs were isolated by Ficoll-Histopaque density gradient centrifugation and then cryopreserved in liquid nitrogen vapor phase. Analytical flow cytometry was used to check the purity and quantity of each magnetically sorted T cell population. From each sorted fraction, genomic DNA was isolated and quantified by UV absorbance on a Nanodrop 2000c. Using the deep immunoSEQ assay, TCR CDR3 regions were amplified from genomic DNA by multiplex PCR. Extracted genomic DNA from each cell subset was distributed evenly across all wells of several immunoSEQ 96-well plates, and each plate was treated as a replicate. For sorted subsets, roughly 200 ng of genomic DNA, equivalent to 25,000 to 35,000 T cell genomes, went into each replicate PCR. Purified libraries were measured with a Qubit 3.0 fluorometer, size-checked on a Bioanalyzer 2100, and measured again with the KAPA Library Quantification kit. Each immunoSEQ 96-well plate was sequenced on its own single-read 150-cycle Illumina NextSeq 550 flow cell. The study's processing was this. The immunoSEQ output contained only junctional sequences without quality scores, so filtering could not match that applied to full-length reads. To assign V/J genes and CDR3, sequences were annotated against IMGT germline references using PyIR, a Python wrapper for IgBLAST v1.9. Reads with weak V/J assignments (E-value above 1e-6), missing CDR3, stop codons, out-of-frame junctions, or ambiguous translated residues were removed. V3J clonotypes were defined by identical inferred V gene, J gene, and CDR3 amino acid sequence. To compute the percentage overlap between repertoires, the number of shared unique clonotypes was divided by the size of the smaller repertoire. Richness of each repertoire was evaluated using RTK rarefaction, the Chao1 estimator, and Recon v2.1 estimates of unobserved clonotypes. Generation probabilities for all TCRbeta clonotypes obtained by the gDNA method from several donors were computed using OLGA. The table comes from immuneACCESS by way of TCRdb, which keeps in-frame sequences with V and J called. Part of the clones is missing from these tables; in studies checked, under half for an unresolved V gene and the rest for unknown reasons. V and J calls and clone size are those listed in that table; D and trimming were worked out from the DNA. Within this sample are nearly 2 million clones, with less than 95% of them counted one time only. 0.9% to 1.5% of the sample rests with the top ten.

This receptor was obtained from a man in his late teens or twenties in good health. This sequence uses TRBV27 and TRBJ2-7; the D gene cannot be resolved reliably. The material sequenced was naive CD8+ T cells sorted from blood. The cell subset or site label, read with the paper, signifies: CD45RA+CCR7+. The CDR3: CASSLSITYEQYF. The sequence in DNA is TGTGCCAGCAGTTTATCGATAACCTACGAGCAGTACTTC.